This entry lists 32 T cell receptor beta chains sequenced from one sample in a study of control samples from healthy donors and cancer patients. The method was immunoSEQ multiplex PCR; TCRdb's version includes in-frame clones alone and lacks a portion of them. In the table there are around 180,000 clones, 90% to 95% of which are singletons. Sequencing was carried out using blood. These receptors were obtained from a young woman in good health.

This chain uses TRBV7-8 with TRBJ1-4; D gene unclear. The CDR3 has 13 amino acids. Germline assignment: CDR1 SGHVS and CDR2 FQNEAQ. The V and J ends lost 5 bases and 6 bases respectively, with 10 bases between them. The CDR3 DNA reads TGTGCCAGCAGCCCTTTAGAGGATGAAAAACTGTTTTTT. Translating it yields CASSPLEDEKLFF.

The CDR3 nucleotides read TGTGCCAGTACCCGTAAGGGAATCGGCAATCAGCCCCAGCATTTT. Amino acid sequence: CASTRKGIGNQPQHF. This chain connects TRBV19 to TRBJ1-5; no clear D. With 7 bases removed from V and 2 bases from J, the gap between germline ends came to 15 bases. The CDR3 totals 15 residues. Germline V gene lookup returns CDR1 LNHDA and CDR2 SQIVND (reference sequence).

This clone was detected once. V usage is TRBV19 and J usage is TRBJ2-7; 7 positions match TRBD2. The CDR3 is 13 amino acids. Germline V gene sequence: CDR1 LNHDA, CDR2 SQIVND (reference sequence). The V and J ends lost 4 bases and 5 bases, in that order; junction bases with no gene match: 5. CDR3 bases: TGTGCCAGTAGTACTGGGCTAGCGGACGAGCAGTACTTC. Residues: CASSTGLADEQYF.

This clone was observed a single time. The chain is built from TRBV28 and TRBJ1-6; D gene ambiguous. The germline V and J ends were trimmed by 3 bases and 0 bases, with 12 bases remaining between them. CDR3 length: 17 amino acids. Germline V gives CDR1 MDHEN, CDR2 SYDVKM. The CDR3 sequence: CASSFLRRSSYNSPLHF. CDR3 in DNA: TGTGCCAGCAGTTTCCTGCGGCGAAGCTCCTATAATTCACCCCTCCACTTT.

The J gene is TRBJ2-1, the V gene TRBV6-2 or TRBV6-3, with D tentatively TRBD1 (6 bases). Trimming left V 4 bases short and J 2 bases short, with 15 bases between. This CDR3 has 16 amino acids. Per the germline V gene, CDR1 is MNHEY and CDR2 is SVGEGT. CDR3 nucleotide sequence: TGTGCCAGCAGTTCCCTAACAGGGATCACCTACAATGAGCAGTTCTTC. Amino acid sequence: CASSSLTGITYNEQFF.

DNA for the CDR3: TGTGCCAGCACCGAGACAGGGACCAATTCACCCCTCCACTTT. It codes for CASTETGTNSPLHF. The gene calls are TRBV6-5 and TRBJ1-6, with TRBD1 matching over 7 bases. The CDR3 is made up of 14 amino acids. V shed 7 bases, J shed 7 bases, and the junction held 7 bases outside the gene matches. Germline V CDR1 and CDR2: MNHEY, SVGAGI.

This chain joins TRBV30 and TRBJ1-5; D is ambiguous. The CDR3 is made up of 20 amino acids. Trimming removed 0 bases at V and 5 bases at J, with 29 bases between. CDR1 GTSNPN and CDR2 SVGIG come from the germline V gene (reference sequence). The CDR3 nucleotides are TGTGCCTGGAGTGTACGTTTTTGGGAAGGAAGCGGGCATCAAGATCAGCCCCAGCATTTT. Translating gives CAWSVRFWEGSGHQDQPQHF.

This rearrangement joins TRBV10-3 to TRBJ2-7; 7 nucleotides align to TRBD1. This CDR3 has 15 residues. Germline V gene data show CDR1 as ENHRY and CDR2 as SYGVKD. The V and J ends lost 10 bases and 0 bases, in that order; junction bases with no gene match: 12. The CDR3 sequence is CATQPSRDSSYEQYF. For the CDR3, the DNA is TGTGCCACTCAGCCTAGCCGGGACAGCTCCTACGAGCAGTACTTC.

This chain uses TRBV12-3 or TRBV12-4 with TRBJ2-1; D might be TRBD1 (5 bases). Trimming cost V 3 bases and J 7 bases, with 10 bases left between them. This CDR3 is built from 13 residues. CDR3: CASSLNRWNEQFF. CDR3 DNA: TGTGCCAGCAGTTTGAACAGGTGGAATGAGCAGTTCTTC.

The chain has TRBV5-1 and TRBJ2-1; possibly TRBD2 for D (7 bases). The CDR3 has 15 amino acids. The germline gives CDR1 SGHRS, CDR2 YFSETQ. Trimming took 0 bases from V and 6 from J, leaving 13 bases between them. In DNA form, the CDR3 reads TGCGCCAGCAGCTTGGATGGGGGGGCGGTCAATGAGCAGTTCTTC. Translated: CASSLDGGAVNEQFF. The full variable domain, rest sourced from reference TRBV5-1 and TRBJ2-1, is KAGVTQTPRYLIKTRGQQVTLSCSPISGHRSVSWYQQTPGQGLQFLFEYFSETQRNKGNFPGRFSGRQFSNSRSEMNVSTLELGDSALYLCASSLDGGAVNEQFFGPGTRLTVL.

This chain uses TRBV2 with TRBJ1-1; 7 bases are shared with TRBD1. This CDR3 has 16 residues. Germline loops: CDR1 SNHLY, CDR2 FYNNEI. J lost 6 bases, V lost 6 bases, and 16 bases had no gene match. CDR3 protein: CASRPIRRQGSAEAFF. The CDR3 region has the DNA TGTGCCAGCAGACCCATACGGCGACAGGGTTCCGCTGAAGCTTTCTTT.

V gene TRBV10-3 combines with J gene TRBJ2-3, with TRBD1 matching over 8 bases. This CDR3 contains 15 residues. Germline V CDR1 and CDR2: ENHRY, SYGVKD. V lost 6 bases to trimming and J lost 0 bases; unmatched junction nucleotides: 5. The CDR3 sequence: CAIRDGTGSTDTQYF. CDR3 nucleotides: TGTGCCATCAGGGACGGGACAGGTAGCACAGATACGCAGTATTTT.

The chain has TRBV19 and TRBJ1-1; 7 nucleotides line up with TRBD1. The V and J ends lost 3 bases and 1 base, in that order; junction bases with no gene match: 2. This CDR3 has 14 amino acids. Germline V gene data show CDR1 as LNHDA and CDR2 as SQIVND (reference sequence). The CDR3 loop reads CASSIDRANTEAFF. CDR3 sequence (DNA): TGTGCCAGTAGTATCGACAGGGCGAACACTGAAGCTTTCTTT.

This rearrangement joins TRBV12-3 or TRBV12-4 to TRBJ1-1, with D perhaps matching TRBD1 (6 bases). This CDR3 contains 13 residues. The V gene lost 5 bases and the J gene lost 5 bases, with 12 bases spanning the gap. This chain's CDR3 is CASSPKGGTEAFF. CDR3 DNA: TGTGCCAGCAGTCCAAAAGGGGGTACTGAAGCTTTCTTT.

The chain joins TRBV19 to TRBJ1-3; 11 bases align to TRBD1. The CDR3 spans 15 residues. The V gene end was trimmed by 3 bases and the J gene end by 7 bases; junction bases not matched to a gene: 5. Per the germline V gene, CDR1 is LNHDA and CDR2 is SQIVND (reference sequence). CDR3 region: CASSINRDRGNTIYF. The CDR3 DNA reads as TGTGCCAGTAGTATTAACCGGGACAGGGGGAACACCATATATTTT.

The CDR3 spells CASSMGRGTEAFF. The CDR3 coding sequence is TGTGCCAGTAGTATGGGACGGGGAACTGAAGCTTTCTTT. The rearrangement links TRBV19 to TRBJ1-1, with a tentative D call TRBD1 (5 bases). Trimming shortened V by 3 bases and J by 5 bases, and 10 bases separated the two germline ends. The CDR3 is 13 amino acids. The germline V gene encodes CDR1 LNHDA and CDR2 SQIVND (reference sequence).

The chain joins TRBV19 to TRBJ1-1; D call uncertain. CDR1 and CDR2 (germline): LNHDA, SQIVND (reference sequence). Trimming removed 6 bases at V and 1 base at J, with 9 bases between. This CDR3 has 13 residues. CDR3 nucleotide sequence: TGTGCCAGTAGCGGGTGGGGGAACACTGAAGCTTTCTTT. It specifies CASSGWGNTEAFF.

The chain joins TRBV19 to TRBJ2-4; D may match TRBD1 or TRBD2 (6 bases each). The CDR3 spans 16 residues. Trimming took off 6 bases at V and 6 bases at J, with 21 bases between the two ends. Germline values: CDR1 LNHDA, CDR2 SQIVND (reference sequence). CDR3 protein: CASRTAGHADGNIQYF. DNA of the CDR3: TGTGCCAGTAGGACTGCGGGACATGCTGACGGAAACATTCAGTACTTC.

The chain uses TRBV3-1 (or the pseudogene TRBV3-2) and TRBJ1-1; tentatively, D is TRBD1 (5 bases). The CDR3 runs 18 residues. V dropped 4 bases and J dropped 0 bases, with 21 bases sitting between them. The germline V gene has CDR1 LGHDT and CDR2 YNNKEL (reference sequence). The CDR3 protein is CASSPSAGARDMNTEAFF. The CDR3 DNA sequence: TGTGCCAGCAGCCCCTCTGCCGGGGCCAGGGATATGAACACTGAAGCTTTCTTT.

This clone was detected once. This chain connects TRBV28 to TRBJ1-5; D is unresolved. CDR1 and CDR2 from the germline V gene are MDHEN and SYDVKM. This CDR3 is 15 amino acids long. Trimming removed 8 bases from V and 3 bases from J, with 17 bases in between. The CDR3 sequence: CASSRWREDNQPQHF. CDR3 nucleotide sequence: TGTGCCAGCTCTCGATGGAGGGAAGACAATCAGCCCCAGCATTTT.

The rearrangement joins TRBV5-1 to TRBJ2-5; D gene unclear. Germline V gene sequence: CDR1 SGHRS, CDR2 YFSETQ. This CDR3 spans 15 amino acids. The V and J ends lost 4 bases and 2 bases respectively, with 15 bases between them. The CDR3 coding sequence is TGCGCCAGCAGCCGAAGAAGGGAATGGCAAGAGACCCAGTACTTC. As protein: CASSRRREWQETQYF.

V usage is TRBV29-1 and J usage is TRBJ1-2; D gene ambiguous. Germline assignment: CDR1 SQVTM and CDR2 ANQGSEA. The CDR3 contains 15 residues. V was pared by 0 bases and J by 3 bases, with 14 bases between. The CDR3, as DNA: TGCAGCGTTGAAGATCCAGGCGGACTTTACTATGGCTACACCTTC. It yields the protein CSVEDPGGLYYGYTF.

This clone came up a few times. The chain links TRBV4-1 to TRBJ1-2; 10 bases map to TRBD1. This CDR3 is built from 14 residues. The ends lost 1 base at V and 10 bases at J; junction bases unmatched: 6. Germline V lookup: CDR1 MGHRA, CDR2 YSYEKL. The CDR3 sequence is CASSQVTGGLSYTF. The CDR3 bases are TGCGCCAGCAGCCAAGTGACAGGGGGCCTGTCCTACACCTTC.

The gene calls are TRBV7-9 and TRBJ2-2, with 9 bases identical to TRBD2. CDR1 and CDR2 (germline): SEHNR, FQNEAQ (reference sequence). The CDR3 spans 17 residues. Trimming took 4 bases from V and 2 from J; bases not matched to a gene: 8. CDR3 region: CASSSLAGEINTGELFF. Here the CDR3 DNA reads TGTGCCAGCAGCTCCTTAGCGGGGGAGATCAACACCGGGGAGCTGTTTTTT.

This chain connects TRBV2 to TRBJ2-7; tentative D call: TRBD2 (6 bases). CDR3 size: 14 residues. V was pared by 5 bases and J by 3 bases, with 14 bases between. In germline, CDR1 is SNHLY, CDR2 FYNNEI. CDR3 nucleotide sequence: TGTGCCAGCAGTTCGGACTTGGAGGGCTACGAGCAGTACTTC. This translates into CASSSDLEGYEQYF.

This chain joins TRBV10-3 and TRBJ1-3, with a possible D match to TRBD1 (5 bases). V was cut by 4 bases and J by 4 bases, with 11 bases left in between. This CDR3 has 14 residues. The germline CDR1 and CDR2 sequences are ENHRY and SYGVKD. CDR3 amino acids: CAISVQGFGNTIYF. The CDR3 DNA sequence: TGTGCCATCAGTGTGCAGGGATTCGGAAACACCATATATTTT.

This clone came up once. The rearrangement links TRBV7-2 to TRBJ2-5; 15 bases align to TRBD2. This CDR3 has 18 residues. CDR1 and CDR2 (germline): SGHTA, FQGNSA. J was trimmed by 2 bases and V by 1 base; bases with no gene match: 5. The CDR3 reads CASSLVGLAGGGQETQYF. The CDR3 coding sequence is TGTGCCAGCAGCTTAGTAGGACTAGCGGGGGGGGGACAAGAGACCCAGTACTTC.

The table lists this clone with a few counts. The chain carries TRBV7-2 and TRBJ1-1; D call uncertain. CDR1 is SGHTA and CDR2 is FQGNSA in the germline V gene. Trimming stripped 0 bases from V and 5 bases from J, with 7 bases between. CDR3 size: 13 residues. Here the CDR3 DNA reads TGTGCCAGCAGCTTAGCACGGGGAACTGAAGCTTTCTTT. This encodes CASSLARGTEAFF.

CDR3 in DNA: TGTGCCAGCAACTCCCCCGGGGGCATTGGCCCAATGAACACTGAAGCTTTCTTT. As protein: CASNSPGGIGPMNTEAFF. The V call is TRBV11-3, the J call TRBJ1-1; TRBD1 might be the D (6 bases). CDR3 length equals 18 residues. The V gene lost 7 bases and the J gene lost 0 bases, with 24 bases spanning the gap. The V gene's germline CDR1 is SGHNT and CDR2 YENEEA.

This rearrangement joins TRBV5-1 to TRBJ1-1; no definite D call. This CDR3 is 14 amino acids long. The V end was cut by 2 bases, the J end by 0 bases, with 8 bases between. From germline, CDR1 is SGHRS and CDR2 YFSETQ. The CDR3 region has the DNA TGCGCCAGCAGCTTAAAGTATATGAACACTGAAGCTTTCTTT. Translation: CASSLKYMNTEAFF. Combining the CDR3 with reference TRBV5-1 and TRBJ1-1 gives the whole variable domain KAGVTQTPRYLIKTRGQQVTLSCSPISGHRSVSWYQQTPGQGLQFLFEYFSETQRNKGNFPGRFSGRQFSNSRSEMNVSTLELGDSALYLCASSLKYMNTEAFFGQGTRLTVV.

This sequence joins TRBV29-1 and TRBJ2-1; D tentatively reads TRBD1 or TRBD2 (5 bases each). CDR3 length: 15 residues. Germline V gives CDR1 SQVTM, CDR2 ANQGSEA. V was clipped by 3 bases and J by 0 bases, with 12 bases between them. CDR3 loop: CSVETGAYSYNEQFF. The CDR3 DNA is TGCAGCGTTGAGACCGGGGCCTACTCCTACAATGAGCAGTTCTTC.

This sequence joins TRBV6-2 or TRBV6-3 and TRBJ1-2; D is perhaps TRBD1 (5 bases). Trimming stripped 4 bases from V and 4 bases from J, with 10 bases between. CDR1 and CDR2 (germline): MNHEY, SVGEGT. The CDR3 runs to 13 residues. CDR3 nucleotide sequence: TGTGCCAGCAGTTTTGGGGGGGGCTATGGCTACACCTTC. Translated: CASSFGGGYGYTF.